Reported below is one T cell receptor (beta chain). Its specificity is not known. There were about 1-10 million cryopreserved PBMC in the samples before DNA extraction. This record comes from a study of long-term antiretroviral therapy in people with HIV. Whole-study context: The 2015 recommendation for immediate ART came about a decade after the earliest samples.

V shed 5 bases and J shed 5 bases, with 18 bases lying between them. The CDR3 length is 15 residues. Germline-derived CDR1 and CDR2 are LNHDA and SQIVND (reference sequence). Samples were assayed with immunoSEQ v3.0 at survey level. Sequencing aimed to cover roughly 40,000-55,000 T-cell genomes per sample. Generated by immunoSEQ multiplex PCR, the TCRdb table keeps only in-frame clones and is missing some. The top ten hold over 6.5% of the sample, which has some 35,000 clones, about 80% seen once. Overall study results and limits: Patients on ART gained diversity, which nonetheless stayed below transplant donor controls.

The sequences come from unsorted PBMCs, collected 0.4 years before starting antiretroviral therapy. This receptor was obtained from a man between 18 and 35 years old with HIV. The V and J genes are TRBV19 and TRBJ1-1, with a tentative D call TRBD1 (5 bases). The CDR3: CASSDQLWQGTEAFF. The CDR3 region has the DNA TGTGCCAGTAGTGATCAGCTTTGGCAGGGAACTGAAGCTTTCTTT.